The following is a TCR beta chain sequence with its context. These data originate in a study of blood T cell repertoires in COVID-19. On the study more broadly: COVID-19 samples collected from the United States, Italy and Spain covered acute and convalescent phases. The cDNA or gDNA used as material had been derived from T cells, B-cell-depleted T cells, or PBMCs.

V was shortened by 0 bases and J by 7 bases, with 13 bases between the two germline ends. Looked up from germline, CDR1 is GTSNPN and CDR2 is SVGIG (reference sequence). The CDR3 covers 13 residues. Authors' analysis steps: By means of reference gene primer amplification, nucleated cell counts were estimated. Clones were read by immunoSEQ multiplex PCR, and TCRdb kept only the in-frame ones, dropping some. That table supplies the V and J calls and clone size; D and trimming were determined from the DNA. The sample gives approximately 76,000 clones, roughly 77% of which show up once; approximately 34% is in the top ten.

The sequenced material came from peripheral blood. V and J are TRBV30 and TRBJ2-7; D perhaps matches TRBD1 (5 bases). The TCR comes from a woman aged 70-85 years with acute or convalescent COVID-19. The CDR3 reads CAWSVMQGLEQYF. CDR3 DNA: TGTGCCTGGAGTGTAATGCAGGGCCTGGAGCAGTACTTC.